This TCR beta chain was found in a study of cytomegalovirus exposure and HLA in healthy donors. With regard to this clone: Its specificity is unknown.

Repertoires were generated with immunoSEQ multiplex PCR, while TCRdb's copy carries only in-frame clones and drops some. Of about 130,000 clones listed, around nine tenths are singletons. Study-wide results and limits: The dataset shows that most TCR sequences were rare, while some public TCRs occurred in many donors. Subsequent analysis showed first-cohort TCR clusters tending to co-occur in roughly 130 validation repertoires.

V lost 1 base, J lost 6 bases, and 6 bases stayed unmatched. The V gene's germline CDR1 is MGHRA and CDR2 YSYEKL. This CDR3 contains 15 residues. The rearrangement joins TRBV4-1 to TRBJ2-7; 10 bases line up with TRBD2. Input material: PBMCs. This TCR came from a man younger than 45 in good health and CMV-seronegative. CDR3 sequence: CASSQVTPSGSEQYF. In DNA form, the CDR3 reads TGCGCCAGCAGCCAAGTCACTCCTAGCGGGAGCGAGCAGTACTTC.